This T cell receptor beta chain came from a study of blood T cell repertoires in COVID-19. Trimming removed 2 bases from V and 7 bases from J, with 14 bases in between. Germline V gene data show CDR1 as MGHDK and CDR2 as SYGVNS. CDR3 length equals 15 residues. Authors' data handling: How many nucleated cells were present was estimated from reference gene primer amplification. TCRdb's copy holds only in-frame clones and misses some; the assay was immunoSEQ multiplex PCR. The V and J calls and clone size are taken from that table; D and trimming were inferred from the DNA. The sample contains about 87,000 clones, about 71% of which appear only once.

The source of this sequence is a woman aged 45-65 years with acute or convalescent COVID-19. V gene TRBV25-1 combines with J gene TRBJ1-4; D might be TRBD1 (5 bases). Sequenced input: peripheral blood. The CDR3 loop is CASSEGAFSGEKLFF. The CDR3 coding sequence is TGTGCCAGCAGTGAAGGGGCGTTTTCGGGTGAAAAACTGTTTTTT. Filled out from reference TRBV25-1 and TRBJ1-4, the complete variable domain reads EADIYQTPRYLVIGTGKKITLECSQTMGHDKMYWYQQDPGMELHLIHYSYGVNSTEKGDLSSESTVSRIRTEHFPLTLESARPSHTSQYLCASSEGAFSGEKLFFGSGTQLSVL.